This T cell receptor (beta chain) was found in a study of blood T cell repertoires in COVID-19. Participants, roughly 18 to 90 years old, spanned fewer than 25 US areas. Clones were sequenced by immunoSEQ multiplex PCR, and TCRdb holds only the in-frame ones, with some missing. The data contain more than 300,000 clones, around 90% of them singletons. On this clone: This CDR3 is also generated by other DNA sequences in the sample.

The V and J ends lost 3 bases and 5 bases respectively, with 4 bases between them. The CDR3 is 11 residues long. This receptor was taken from a woman younger than 35 who had recovered from COVID-19. Input material: PBMCs or T cells enriched from blood (not recorded which). This rearrangement joins TRBV12-3 or TRBV12-4 to TRBJ2-5; D gene uncertain. The CDR3, as DNA: TGTGCCAGCAGTTTTCGGGAGACCCAGTACTTC. Encoded protein: CASSFRETQYF.